The 14 T cell receptor beta chains given below trace back to one sample, sequenced in a study of blood T cell repertoires in COVID-19. Assay used: immunoSEQ multiplex PCR; TCRdb lists only in-frame clones, some missing. The top ten clones hold around 4.3% of a sample with about 96,000 clones, about 90% of them seen once. The sequenced sample was peripheral blood. The receptors come from a human donor with COVID-19, enrolled during active disease. The donor label of this sample is uncertain.

The chain carries TRBV7-9 and TRBJ1-3; no firm D call. V was shortened by 2 bases and J by 0 bases, with 5 bases between the two germline ends. There are 14 residues in the CDR3. The germline V gene has CDR1 SEHNR and CDR2 FQNEAQ (reference sequence). The CDR3 region has the DNA TGTGCCAGCAGCTTATCGGGCTCTGGAAACACCATATATTTT. Translation: CASSLSGSGNTIYF.

The genes are TRBV12-5 and TRBJ2-1; TRBD2 matches 8 bases. V lost 4 bases and J lost 0; bases outside the gene matches: 8. Germline CDR1 LGHNT, CDR2 FRNRAP. This CDR3 has 17 residues. The CDR3 is CASGSFKTSDSYNEQFF. The CDR3 DNA sequence: TGTGCTAGTGGTTCCTTTAAGACTAGCGACTCCTACAATGAGCAGTTCTTC.

This chain links TRBV5-4 with TRBJ2-5; TRBD1 aligns across 7 bases. This CDR3 region has 14 residues. Unmatched junction bases numbered 6, after V lost 4 bases and J lost 3 bases. CDR1 and CDR2 (germline): SGHNT, YYREEE (reference sequence). In nucleotides, the CDR3 is TGTGCCAGCAGCGTACAGGGGCGGGAAGAGACCCAGTACTTC. The encoded protein is CASSVQGREETQYF.

V gene TRBV29-1 combines with J gene TRBJ2-1; D is possibly TRBD1 (7 bases). This CDR3 region has 18 residues. Germline V lookup: CDR1 SQVTM, CDR2 ANQGSEA. The ends were cut back, 2 bases at V and 9 bases at J, with 29 bases in the middle. CDR3 DNA sequence: TGCAGCGTTGAACCAAACAGGGGTACGGGAGCCGGACTGGGTGAGCAGTTCTTC. Translated, it gives CSVEPNRGTGAGLGEQFF.

The chain carries TRBV6-1 and TRBJ1-5; 8 bases line up with TRBD1. The CDR3 has 16 amino acids. Trimming cost V 2 bases and J 9 bases; bases outside gene matches: 12. The germline gives CDR1 MNHNS, CDR2 SASEGT. The DNA for the CDR3 is TGTGCCAGCAGTGAACCCGTGGGGACAGGACCATCGCCCCAGCATTTT. This gives the protein CASSEPVGTGPSPQHF.

This clone occurred a few times. At the DNA level, this CDR3 is encoded by other sequences in the same sample as well. The rearrangement uses TRBV2 and TRBJ1-1, with D possibly being TRBD1 (6 bases). Germline values: CDR1 SNHLY, CDR2 FYNNEI. With 6 bases removed from V and 0 bases from J, the gap between germline ends came to 8 bases. The CDR3 loop spans 13 amino acids. CDR3 sequence (DNA): TGTGCCAGCAGGGACAGCATGAACACTGAAGCTTTCTTT. Its translation: CASRDSMNTEAFF.

The V gene is TRBV6-4, the J gene TRBJ1-1, with D uncertain. V was pared by 6 bases and J by 6 bases, with 14 bases between. This CDR3 contains 13 residues. The germline V gene has CDR1 MRHNA and CDR2 SNTAGT. The CDR3: CASRLQEGAEAFF. DNA of the CDR3: TGTGCCAGCAGGCTCCAGGAAGGCGCTGAAGCTTTCTTT.

About this clone itself: The junction departs from germline at one end; a sequencing error may be responsible. The rearrangement uses TRBV20-1 and TRBJ2-1, with 8 bases fitting TRBD1. Germline V CDR1 and CDR2: DFQATT, SNEGSKA (reference sequence). The CDR3 is 17 residues long. The CDR3 nucleotides read TGCAGTACTAGTGGAGGACAGGGACTTTCCTCCTACAATGAGCAGTTCTTC. This gives the protein CSTSGGQGLSSYNEQFF.

The chain employs TRBV15 and TRBJ1-5; D possibly corresponds to TRBD1 (6 bases). The V and J ends lost 1 base and 4 bases respectively, with 14 bases between them. The CDR3 contains 16 residues. Germline loops: CDR1 LNHNV, CDR2 YYDKDF (reference sequence). The CDR3 region is CATSRVGATTNQPQHF. The CDR3 DNA reads as TGTGCCACCAGCAGAGTGGGGGCCACAACGAATCAGCCCCAGCATTTT.

The chain joins TRBV29-1 to TRBJ1-2, with 9 bases identical to TRBD1. V lost 6 bases, J lost 0 bases, and 2 bases stayed unmatched. Germline CDR1 is SQVTM and CDR2 is ANQGSEA. The CDR3 sequence is 13 residues long. The CDR3 coding sequence is TGCAGCGTACAGGGGGCCGCTAACTATGGCTACACCTTC. Protein product: CSVQGAANYGYTF.

Remarks on this clone: Other DNA sequences in this specimen translate into the identical CDR3. The gene calls are TRBV5-1 and TRBJ1-1; D uncertain. Germline CDR1 reads SGHRS; CDR2 reads YFSETQ. Trimming took 1 base from V and 2 from J, leaving 6 bases between them. This CDR3 spans 13 amino acids. The CDR3 region is CASSLPPNTEAFF. In nucleotides, the CDR3 is TGCGCCAGCAGCTTGCCCCCTAACACTGAAGCTTTCTTT.

This clone was recorded a few times. The chain couples TRBV10-3 to TRBJ1-1; D is perhaps TRBD1 (6 bases). The V gene's germline CDR1 is ENHRY and CDR2 SYGVKD. The ends were cut back, 10 bases at V and 0 bases at J, with 15 bases in the middle. This CDR3 has 14 amino acids. The DNA of the CDR3 is TGTGCCAGCCAGGACAGTCAGCTGAACACTGAAGCTTTCTTT. This codes for CASQDSQLNTEAFF.

The chain carries TRBV6-5 and TRBJ1-1; 12 nucleotides agree with TRBD1. CDR1 MNHEY and CDR2 SVGAGI come from the germline V gene. V shed 6 bases, J shed 10 bases, and the junction held 6 bases outside the gene matches. CDR3 length: 13 residues. The CDR3 here is CASRGQGAFVAFF. Here the CDR3 DNA reads TGTGCCAGCAGGGGACAGGGGGCATTTGTAGCTTTCTTT.

This rearrangement joins TRBV23-1 to TRBJ1-6; TRBD1 might be the D (5 bases). TRBV23-1 counts as an open reading frame of uncertain function. V was clipped by 7 bases and J by 5 bases, with 15 bases between them. This CDR3 comprises 15 residues. The CDR3 DNA is TGCGCCAGCAAAGAAGGGACTTCAAATAATTCACCCCTCCACTTT. This gives the protein CASKEGTSNNSPLHF.